The rows below give T cell receptor beta chains drawn from one sample of a study of blood T cell repertoires in COVID-19. Sequencing used immunoSEQ multiplex PCR; TCRdb keeps in-frame clones, though not all of them. The top ten clones hold roughly 13% of a sample with more than 20,000 clones, 80% of them seen once. Sequenced input: peripheral blood. Receptors originate from a man in his 60s with active COVID-19. Each CDR3 is given with its conserved first and last residue. D genes are given only for firm matches. Clone size is not always given. Where it is, it says once, few, many or a class for expanded clones.

CDR3 DNA | CDR3 protein | V gene | D gene | J gene | clone size
TGTGCCATCAGTCCGACAGGGGCTCAAGAGATCCAGTACTTC | CAISPTGAQEIQYF | TRBV10-3 | TRBD1 | TRBJ2-5 | NA
TGTGCCAGCAGTTATGACAGGGGGCATGGCTACACCTTC | CASSYDRGHGYTF | TRBV6-5 | TRBD1 | TRBJ1-2 | NA
TGTGCCTGGGACCCGGGACTAGCGGGAACTGAGCAGTTCTTC | CAWDPGLAGTEQFF | TRBV30 | TRBD2 | TRBJ2-1 | NA
TGTGCCAGCAGTCCCAGACTAGCGGGGCTTTACGAGCAGTACTTC | CASSPRLAGLYEQYF | TRBV27 | TRBD2 | TRBJ2-7 | NA
TGTGCCAGCAGTGAACAGGGGACCACTGAAGCTTTCTTT | CASSEQGTTEAFF | TRBV2 | NA | TRBJ1-1 | NA
TGTGCCAGCAGTGAAGGCGTTAGCGGGGCTTACGAGCAGTACTTC | CASSEGVSGAYEQYF | TRBV6-1 | TRBD2 | TRBJ2-7 | NA
TGTGCCAGCAGTTTGGTAGTCGGGCAGCCCCAGCATTTT | CASSLVVGQPQHF | TRBV27 | NA | TRBJ1-5 | NA
TGTGCCAGTAGTCCACTGGGACTAGCGGGAGCCTACGAGCAGTACTTC | CASSPLGLAGAYEQYF | TRBV19 | TRBD2 | TRBJ2-7 | NA
TGTGCCAGCAGCCCGACTAGCGGGAGGGGCTCCTACAATGAGCAGTTCTTC | CASSPTSGRGSYNEQFF | TRBV7-2 | TRBD2 | TRBJ2-1 | once
TGTGCCAGCAGCTTAGGAGGATTGGGAGCTTTCTTT | CASSLGGLGAFF | TRBV7-9 | NA | TRBJ1-1 | NA
TGTGCCACCAGTGAAGCTAGCGGGAGAGAACATCGGGAGACCCAGTACTTC | CATSEASGREHRETQYF | TRBV24-1 | TRBD2 | TRBJ2-5 | NA
TGCGCCAGCAGCCTAGGGGTTGAGCAGTTCTTC | CASSLGVEQFF | TRBV5-1 | NA | TRBJ2-1 | NA
TGTGCCAGCTCACCTCGGTACCAAGAGACCCAGTACTTC | CASSPRYQETQYF | TRBV18 | NA | TRBJ2-5 | few
TGTGCCAGCACCCTGACAGGAGGAAACACTGAAGCTTTCTTT | CASTLTGGNTEAFF | TRBV27 | NA | TRBJ1-1 | NA
TGTGCCAGCAGTTTTATGACTAGCGGGAGGCTCTCTGGGGCCAACGTCCTGACTTTC | CASSFMTSGRLSGANVLTF | TRBV27 | TRBD2 | TRBJ2-6 | NA
TGCAGCACATCGCTAACAGGGGGGGATGGCTACACCTTC | CSTSLTGGDGYTF | TRBV29-1 | TRBD1 | TRBJ1-2 | NA
TGCGCCAGCAGTGTAGCGGGAGTATTAAATGAGCAGTTCTTC | CASSVAGVLNEQFF | TRBV10-1 | TRBD2 | TRBJ2-1 | NA
TGTGCCAGCAGCCCGAGGGACAGTTACAATGAGCAGTTCTTC | CASSPRDSYNEQFF | TRBV11-1 | TRBD1 | TRBJ2-1 | few